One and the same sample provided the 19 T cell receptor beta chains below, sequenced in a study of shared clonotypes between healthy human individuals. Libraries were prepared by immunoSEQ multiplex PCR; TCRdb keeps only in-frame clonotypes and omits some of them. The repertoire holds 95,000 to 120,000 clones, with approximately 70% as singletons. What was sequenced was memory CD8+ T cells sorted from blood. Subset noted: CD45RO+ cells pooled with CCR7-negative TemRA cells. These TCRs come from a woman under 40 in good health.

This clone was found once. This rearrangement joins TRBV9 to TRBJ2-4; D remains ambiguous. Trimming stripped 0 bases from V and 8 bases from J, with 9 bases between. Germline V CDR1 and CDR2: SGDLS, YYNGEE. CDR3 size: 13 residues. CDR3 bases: TGTGCCAGCAGCGTAGGCTTCGATCACATTCAGTACTTC. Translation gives CASSVGFDHIQYF.

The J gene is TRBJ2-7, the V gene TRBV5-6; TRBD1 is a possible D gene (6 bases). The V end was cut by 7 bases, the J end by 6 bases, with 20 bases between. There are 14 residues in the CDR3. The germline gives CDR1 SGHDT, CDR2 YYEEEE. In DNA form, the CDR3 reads TGTGCCAGCCAATTACGAGCAGGGGAAGGCGAGCAGTACTTC. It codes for CASQLRAGEGEQYF.

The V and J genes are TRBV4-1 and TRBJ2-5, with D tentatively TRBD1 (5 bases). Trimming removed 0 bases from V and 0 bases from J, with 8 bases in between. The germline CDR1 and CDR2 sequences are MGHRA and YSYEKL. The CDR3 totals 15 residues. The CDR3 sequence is CASSQEARDQETQYF. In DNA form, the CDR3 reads TGCGCCAGCAGCCAAGAGGCCAGGGACCAAGAGACCCAGTACTTC.

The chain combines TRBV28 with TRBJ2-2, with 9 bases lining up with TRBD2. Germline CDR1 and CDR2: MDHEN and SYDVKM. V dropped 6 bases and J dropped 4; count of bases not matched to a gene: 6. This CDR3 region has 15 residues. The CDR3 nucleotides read TGTGCCAGCAGGTCTCTAGCGGGACGCACCGGGGAGCTGTTTTTT. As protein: CASRSLAGRTGELFF. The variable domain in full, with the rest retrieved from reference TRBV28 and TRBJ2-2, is DVKVTQSSRYLVKRTGEKVFLECVQDMDHENMFWYRQDPGLGLRLIYFSYDVKMKEKGDIPEGYSVSREKKERFSLILESASTNQTSMYLCASRSLAGRTGELFFGEGSRLTVL.

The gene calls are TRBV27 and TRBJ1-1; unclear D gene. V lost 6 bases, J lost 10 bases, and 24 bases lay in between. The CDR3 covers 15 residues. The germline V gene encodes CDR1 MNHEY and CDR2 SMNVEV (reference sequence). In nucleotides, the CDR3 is TGTGCCAGCAGGCCCCTGGCTAGTAAGCGTTTTGGAGCTTTCTTT. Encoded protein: CASRPLASKRFGAFF.

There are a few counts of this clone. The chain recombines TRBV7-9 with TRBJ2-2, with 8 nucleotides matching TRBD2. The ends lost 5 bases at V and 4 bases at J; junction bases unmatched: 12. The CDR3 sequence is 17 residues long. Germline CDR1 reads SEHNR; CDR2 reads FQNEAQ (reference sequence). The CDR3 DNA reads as TGTGCCAGCAGCCCCCCGGGGGTAGCGGGATTCACCGGGGAGCTGTTTTTT. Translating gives CASSPPGVAGFTGELFF.

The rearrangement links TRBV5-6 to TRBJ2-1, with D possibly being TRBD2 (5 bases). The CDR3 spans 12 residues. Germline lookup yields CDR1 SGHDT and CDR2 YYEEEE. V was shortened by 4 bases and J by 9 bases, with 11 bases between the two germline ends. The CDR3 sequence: CASSQLSGEQFF. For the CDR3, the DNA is TGTGCCAGCAGCCAGCTAAGCGGTGAGCAGTTCTTC. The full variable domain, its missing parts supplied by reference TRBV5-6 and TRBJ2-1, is DAGVTQSPTHLIKTRGQQVTLRCSPKSGHDTVSWYQQALGQGPQFIFQYYEEEERQRGNFPDRFSGHQFPNYSSELNVNALLLGDSALYLCASSQLSGEQFFGPGTRLTVL.

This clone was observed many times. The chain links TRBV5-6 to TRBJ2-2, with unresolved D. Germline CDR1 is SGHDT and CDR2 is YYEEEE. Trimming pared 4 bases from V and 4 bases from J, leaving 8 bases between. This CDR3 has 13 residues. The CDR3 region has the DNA TGTGCCAGCAGCCCTTTTCTCACCGGGGAGCTGTTTTTT. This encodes CASSPFLTGELFF.

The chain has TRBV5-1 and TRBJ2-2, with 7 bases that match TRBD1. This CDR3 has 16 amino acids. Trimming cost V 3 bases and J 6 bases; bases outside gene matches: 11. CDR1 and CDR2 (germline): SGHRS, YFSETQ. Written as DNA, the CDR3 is TGCGCCAGCAGCTCCCGACAGGGATCGACTCCCGGGGAGCTGTTTTTT. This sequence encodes CASSSRQGSTPGELFF.

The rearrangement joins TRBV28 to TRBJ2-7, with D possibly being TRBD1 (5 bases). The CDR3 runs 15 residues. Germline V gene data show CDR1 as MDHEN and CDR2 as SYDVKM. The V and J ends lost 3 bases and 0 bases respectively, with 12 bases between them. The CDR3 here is CASSLKGMSSYEQYF. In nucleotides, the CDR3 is TGTGCCAGCAGTTTGAAGGGGATGAGCTCCTACGAGCAGTACTTC.

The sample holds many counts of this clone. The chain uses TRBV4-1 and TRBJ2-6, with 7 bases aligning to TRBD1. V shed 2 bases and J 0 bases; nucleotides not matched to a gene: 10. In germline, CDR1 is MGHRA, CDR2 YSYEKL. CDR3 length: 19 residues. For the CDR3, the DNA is TGCGCCAGCAGCCAATTAATTGTCAGGGGGTCCTCTGGGGCCAACGTCCTGACTTTC. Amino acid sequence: CASSQLIVRGSSGANVLTF.

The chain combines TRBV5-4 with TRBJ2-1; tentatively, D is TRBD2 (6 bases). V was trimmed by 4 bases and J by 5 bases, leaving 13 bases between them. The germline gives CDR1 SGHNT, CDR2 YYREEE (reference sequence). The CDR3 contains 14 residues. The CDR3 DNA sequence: TGTGCCAGCAGCCCCAGTCCGGGGGACAATGAGCAGTTCTTC. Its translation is CASSPSPGDNEQFF.

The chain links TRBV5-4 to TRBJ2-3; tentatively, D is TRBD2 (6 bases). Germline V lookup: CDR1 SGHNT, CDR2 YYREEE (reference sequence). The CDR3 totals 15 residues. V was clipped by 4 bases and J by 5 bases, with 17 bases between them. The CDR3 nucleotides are TGTGCCAGCAGCCCTGGGACTGGCCGTTTAGATACGCAGTATTTT. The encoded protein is CASSPGTGRLDTQYF.

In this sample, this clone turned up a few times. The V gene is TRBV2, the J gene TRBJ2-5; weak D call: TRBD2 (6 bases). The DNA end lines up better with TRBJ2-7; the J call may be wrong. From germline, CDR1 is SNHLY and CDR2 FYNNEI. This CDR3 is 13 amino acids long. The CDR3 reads CASSEGGAYEQYF. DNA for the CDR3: TGTGCCAGCAGTGAAGGGGGGGCCTACGAGCAGTACTTC.

This CDR3 is CASSSTPTSENYNEQFF. Here the CDR3 DNA reads TGTGCCAGCAGCTCCACTCCTACTAGCGAGAACTACAATGAGCAGTTCTTC. The chain uses TRBV9 and TRBJ2-1; the match to TRBD2 covers 7 bases. This CDR3 is 17 amino acids long. With 4 bases clipped from V and 3 bases from J, the junction kept 13 bases outside the gene matches. Per the germline V gene, CDR1 is SGDLS and CDR2 is YYNGEE. The full variable domain, with the rest looked up from reference TRBV9 and TRBJ2-1, is DSGVTQTPKHLITATGQRVTLRCSPRSGDLSVYWYQQSLDQGLQFLIQYYNGEERAKGNILERFSAQQFPDLHSELNLSSLELGDSALYFCASSSTPTSENYNEQFFGPGTRLTVL.

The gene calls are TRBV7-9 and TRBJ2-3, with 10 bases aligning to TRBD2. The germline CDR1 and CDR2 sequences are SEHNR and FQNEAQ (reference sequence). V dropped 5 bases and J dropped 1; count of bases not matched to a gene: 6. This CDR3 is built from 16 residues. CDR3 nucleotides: TGTGCCAGCAGCCCAGGCGGGACTAGCGGCACAGATACGCAGTATTTT. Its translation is CASSPGGTSGTDTQYF.

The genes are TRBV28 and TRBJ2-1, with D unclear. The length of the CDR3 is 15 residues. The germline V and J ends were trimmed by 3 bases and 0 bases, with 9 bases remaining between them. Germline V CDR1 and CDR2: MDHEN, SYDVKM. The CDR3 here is CASSFFADSYNEQFF. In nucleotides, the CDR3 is TGTGCCAGCAGTTTCTTCGCGGACTCCTACAATGAGCAGTTCTTC.

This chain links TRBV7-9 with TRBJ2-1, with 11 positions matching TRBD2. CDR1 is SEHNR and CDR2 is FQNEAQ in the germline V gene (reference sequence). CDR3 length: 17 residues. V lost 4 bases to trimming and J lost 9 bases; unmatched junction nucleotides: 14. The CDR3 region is CASSSRLAGTALTEQFF. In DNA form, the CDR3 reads TGTGCCAGCAGCTCCCGACTAGCGGGAACCGCTCTTACTGAGCAGTTCTTC.

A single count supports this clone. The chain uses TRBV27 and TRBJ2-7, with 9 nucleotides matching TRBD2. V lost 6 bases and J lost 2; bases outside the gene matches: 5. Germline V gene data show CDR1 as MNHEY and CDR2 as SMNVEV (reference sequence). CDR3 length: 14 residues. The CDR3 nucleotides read TGTGCCAGCAGGAAGCGGGGGGTTACCTACGAGCAGTACTTC. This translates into CASRKRGVTYEQYF.